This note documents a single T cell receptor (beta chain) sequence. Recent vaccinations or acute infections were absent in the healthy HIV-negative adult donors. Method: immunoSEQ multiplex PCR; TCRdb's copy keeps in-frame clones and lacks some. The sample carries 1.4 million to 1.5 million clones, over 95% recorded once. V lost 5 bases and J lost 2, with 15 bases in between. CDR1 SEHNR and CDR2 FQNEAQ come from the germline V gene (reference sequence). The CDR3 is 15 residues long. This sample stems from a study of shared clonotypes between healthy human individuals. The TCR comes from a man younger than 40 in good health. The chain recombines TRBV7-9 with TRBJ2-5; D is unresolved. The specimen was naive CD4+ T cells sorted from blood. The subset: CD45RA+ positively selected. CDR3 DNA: TGTGCCAGCAGCCTCGGTCGGTCTTTGCAAGAGACCCAGTACTTC. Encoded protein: CASSLGRSLQETQYF.